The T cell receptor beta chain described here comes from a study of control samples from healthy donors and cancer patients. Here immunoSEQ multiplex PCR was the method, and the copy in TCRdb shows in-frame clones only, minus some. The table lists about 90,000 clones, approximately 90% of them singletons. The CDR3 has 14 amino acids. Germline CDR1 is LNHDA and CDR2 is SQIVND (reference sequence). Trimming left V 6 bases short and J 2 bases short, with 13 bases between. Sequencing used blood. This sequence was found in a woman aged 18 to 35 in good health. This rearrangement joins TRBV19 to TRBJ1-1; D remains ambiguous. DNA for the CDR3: TGTGCCAGTAGCGGGATGACACCAAACACTGAAGCTTTCTTT. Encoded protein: CASSGMTPNTEAFF.